The clone carrying this T cell receptor (beta chain) has only one observation. This entry comes from a study of T cells in Graves' hyperthyroidism and ophthalmopathy. The CDR3 sequence is 14 residues long. Deletions cut 4 bases from V and 4 bases from J, with 13 bases between. The germline V gene has CDR1 SGHNT and CDR2 YENEEA. It was RNA transcripts that yielded the amplified TCR beta CDR3 regions. TCR CDR3 underwent first-round RT-PCR with the HTBI primer set. In TCRdb, the multiplex PCR reads were re-called with MiXCR into one record per CDR3 protein. The table shows nearly 750,000 distinct CDR3 sequences, with under 45% occurring only once.

This TCR derives from a woman aged 35 to 49 with Graves' hyperthyroidism. The chain links TRBV11-3 to TRBJ2-5, with D possibly being TRBD2 (6 bases). Sequenced material: blood. CDR3 sequence: CASSSKAGVETQYF. In nucleotides, the CDR3 is TGTGCCAGCAGCTCGAAAGCGGGTGTAGAGACCCAGTACTTC.